This T cell receptor (beta chain) was profiled in a study of Graves' ophthalmopathy and Graves' hyperthyroidism. In the study overall: Upon initial diagnosis and before any treatment, peripheral blood was collected.

V gave up 0 bases and J gave up 3 bases, with 15 bases separating them. Looked up from germline, CDR1 is SGDLS and CDR2 is YYNGEE. The CDR3 is 16 amino acids. CDR3 regions of TCR beta were amplified from RNA transcripts. First-round RT-PCR with HTBI primers preceded a second-round multiplex PCR. MiXCR was run by TCRdb on the multiplex PCR reads, yielding one entry per CDR3 protein. In the table there are 450,000 or so distinct CDR3 sequences, over 13% of which are singletons. Broader study findings: Ophthalmopathy cases were distinguished from stable hyperthyroidism by a 13-signature model, reaching 85% to 90% sensitivity and about 80% specificity. Forecasting of ophthalmopathy progression by the model achieved approximately 70% sensitivity and 72% to 75% specificity.

Ten or more counts support this clonotype. Its antigen is currently unknown. The PBMCs had their origin in approximately 10 ml of fresh peripheral blood. The chain combines TRBV9 with TRBJ2-5; D might be TRBD2 (7 bases). Specimen: blood. This TCR was sampled from a woman younger than 45 with Graves' ophthalmopathy. The CDR3 DNA is TGTGCCAGCAGCGTAGCGGGGGGCTACCTCGAAGAGACCCAGTACTTC. Translating it yields CASSVAGGYLEETQYF.